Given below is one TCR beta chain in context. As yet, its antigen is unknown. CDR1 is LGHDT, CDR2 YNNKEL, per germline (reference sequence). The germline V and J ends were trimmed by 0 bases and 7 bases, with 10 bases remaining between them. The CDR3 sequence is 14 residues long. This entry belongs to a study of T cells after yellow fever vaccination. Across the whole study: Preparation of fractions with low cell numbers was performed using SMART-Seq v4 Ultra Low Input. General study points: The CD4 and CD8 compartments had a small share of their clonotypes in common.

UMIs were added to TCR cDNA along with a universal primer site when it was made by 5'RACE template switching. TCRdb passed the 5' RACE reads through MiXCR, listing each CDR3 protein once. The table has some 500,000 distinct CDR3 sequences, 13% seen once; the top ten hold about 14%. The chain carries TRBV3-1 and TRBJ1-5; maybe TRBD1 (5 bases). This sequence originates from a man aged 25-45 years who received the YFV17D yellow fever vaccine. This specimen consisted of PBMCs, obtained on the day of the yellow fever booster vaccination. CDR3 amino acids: CASSQDPGHQPQHF. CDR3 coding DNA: TGTGCCAGCAGCCAAGACCCAGGGCACCAGCCCCAGCATTTT.